Shown below are 8 T cell receptor beta chains from a single sample sequenced in a study of shared clonotypes between healthy human individuals. TCRdb's copy holds only in-frame clones and misses some; the assay was immunoSEQ multiplex PCR. The sample holds over a million clones; more than 75% are singletons and the top ten take 0.4% to 0.55%. The sample was memory CD4+ T cells from PBMCs. As for subset: CD45RA-negative fraction. The receptors derive from a young man in good health. Some clones in this sample may be carry-over from other donors' samples.

This rearrangement joins TRBV11-3 to TRBJ2-1; D is tentatively TRBD1 or TRBD2 (5 bases each). The germline V gene has CDR1 SGHNT and CDR2 YENEEA. CDR3 length equals 11 residues. V gave up 8 bases and J gave up 8 bases, with 10 bases separating them. The CDR3: CASARDHEQFF. In DNA, the CDR3 is TGTGCCAGCGCCCGGGACCATGAGCAGTTCTTC.

The rearrangement uses TRBV21-1 and TRBJ1-2. TRBV21-1 is termed a pseudogene. The CDR3 runs to 13 residues. The CDR3 region is CASSMSCGYGYTF. The CDR3 DNA reads as TGTGCCAGCAGCATGTCCTGTGGCTATGGCTACACCTTC.

The rearrangement links TRBV18 to TRBJ2-7; D gene uncertain. The V gene's germline CDR1 is KGHSH and CDR2 LQKENI. Trimming cost V 3 bases and J 0 bases, with 12 bases left between them. The CDR3 consists of 15 residues. CDR3 nucleotides: TGTGCCAGCTCACCCTCAATAGTCAGCTCCTACGAGCAGTACTTC. Translation: CASSPSIVSSYEQYF.

This clone was found once. The V and J genes are TRBV9 and TRBJ1-3; D might be TRBD1 (5 bases). The CDR3 covers 15 residues. CDR1 and CDR2 (germline): SGDLS, YYNGEE. V lost 4 bases and J 0 bases, leaving 11 bases between the germline ends. The CDR3 is CASSSQTASGNTIYF. The CDR3 bases are TGTGCCAGCAGCTCCCAGACAGCCTCTGGAAACACCATATATTTT.

The chain links TRBV18 to TRBJ2-3, with a weak D call TRBD2 (5 bases). Between the trimmed V and J ends, which lost 3 bases and 5 bases, there was a span of 12 bases. The length of the CDR3 is 14 residues. Germline CDR1 and CDR2: KGHSH and LQKENI. CDR3 nucleotide sequence: TGTGCCAGCTCACCTCTCGGGGTGATAGATACGCAGTATTTT. This encodes CASSPLGVIDTQYF.

This chain uses TRBV28 with TRBJ2-6; weak D call: TRBD2 (5 bases). Looked up from germline, CDR1 is MDHEN and CDR2 is SYDVKM. V lost 2 bases and J 0 bases, leaving 11 bases between the germline ends. This CDR3 contains 17 residues. The CDR3 region has the DNA TGTGCCAGCAGTTTAAGGGCGGGCCCCTCTGGGGCCAACGTCCTGACTTTC. Encoded protein: CASSLRAGPSGANVLTF.

The J gene is TRBJ1-2, the V gene TRBV30, with no clear D. Germline V CDR1 and CDR2: GTSNPN, SVGIG (reference sequence). This CDR3 is 13 amino acids long. V was pared by 3 bases and J by 4 bases, with 12 bases between. The CDR3 DNA reads TGTGCCTGGAGGCTGCTGGGTAGCTATGGCTACACCTTC. This encodes CAWRLLGSYGYTF.

This rearrangement joins TRBV19 to TRBJ2-7, with 12 bases fitting TRBD1. CDR1 is LNHDA, CDR2 SQIVND, per germline (reference sequence). Trimming cost V 8 bases and J 2 bases; bases outside gene matches: 4. CDR3 length: 14 residues. The CDR3 DNA is TGTGCCAGTGCTCGGGACAGGGGGCCCTACGAGCAGTACTTC. The encoded protein is CASARDRGPYEQYF. The variable domain in full, completed from reference TRBV19 and TRBJ2-7, reads DGGITQSPKYLFRKEGQNVTLSCEQNLNHDAMYWYRQDPGQGLRLIYYSQIVNDFQKGDIAEGYSVSREKKESFPLTVTSAQKNPTAFYLCASARDRGPYEQYFGPGTRLTVT.